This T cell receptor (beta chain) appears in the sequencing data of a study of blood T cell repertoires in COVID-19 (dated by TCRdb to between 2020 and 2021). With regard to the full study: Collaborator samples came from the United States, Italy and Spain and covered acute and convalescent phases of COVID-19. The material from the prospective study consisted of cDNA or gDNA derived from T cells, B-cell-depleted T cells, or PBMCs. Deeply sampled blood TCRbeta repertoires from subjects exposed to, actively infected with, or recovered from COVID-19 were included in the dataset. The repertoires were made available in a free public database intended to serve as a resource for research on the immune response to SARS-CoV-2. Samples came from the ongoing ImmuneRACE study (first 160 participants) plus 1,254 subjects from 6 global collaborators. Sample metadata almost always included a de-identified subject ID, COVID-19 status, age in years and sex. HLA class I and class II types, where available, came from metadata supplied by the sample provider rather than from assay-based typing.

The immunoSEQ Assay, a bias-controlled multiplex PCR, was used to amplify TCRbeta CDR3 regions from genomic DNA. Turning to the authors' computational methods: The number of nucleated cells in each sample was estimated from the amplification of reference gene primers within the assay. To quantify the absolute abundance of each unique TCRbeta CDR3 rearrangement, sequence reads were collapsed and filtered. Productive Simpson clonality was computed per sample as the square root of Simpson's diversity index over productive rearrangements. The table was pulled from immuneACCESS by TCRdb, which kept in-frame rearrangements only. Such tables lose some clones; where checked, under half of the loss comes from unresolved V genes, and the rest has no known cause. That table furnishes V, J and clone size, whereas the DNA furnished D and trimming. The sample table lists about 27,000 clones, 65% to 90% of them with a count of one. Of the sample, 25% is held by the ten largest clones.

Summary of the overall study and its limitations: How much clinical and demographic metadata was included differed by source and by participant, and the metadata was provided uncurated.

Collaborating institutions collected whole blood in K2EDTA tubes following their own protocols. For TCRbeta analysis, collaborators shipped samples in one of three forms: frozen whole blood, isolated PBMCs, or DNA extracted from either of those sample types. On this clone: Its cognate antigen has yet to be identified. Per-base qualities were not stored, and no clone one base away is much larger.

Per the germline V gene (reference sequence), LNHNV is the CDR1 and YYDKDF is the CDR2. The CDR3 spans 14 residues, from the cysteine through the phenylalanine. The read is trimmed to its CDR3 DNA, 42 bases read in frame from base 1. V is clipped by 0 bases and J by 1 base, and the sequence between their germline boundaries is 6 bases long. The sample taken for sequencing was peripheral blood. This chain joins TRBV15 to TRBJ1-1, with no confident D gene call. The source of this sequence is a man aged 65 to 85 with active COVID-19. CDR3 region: CATSRDFGNTEAFF. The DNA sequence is TGTGCCACCAGCAGAGATTTCGGGAACACTGAAGCTTTCTTT.